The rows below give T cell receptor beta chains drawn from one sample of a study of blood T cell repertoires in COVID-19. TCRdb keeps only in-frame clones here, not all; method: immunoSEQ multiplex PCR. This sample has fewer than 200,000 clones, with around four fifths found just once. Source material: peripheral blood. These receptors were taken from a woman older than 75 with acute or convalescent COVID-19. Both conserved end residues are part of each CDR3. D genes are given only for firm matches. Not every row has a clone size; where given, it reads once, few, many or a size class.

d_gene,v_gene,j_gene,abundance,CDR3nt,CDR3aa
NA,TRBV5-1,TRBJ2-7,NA,TGCGCCAGCAGCTTGTTGTCAGGGGATGTCTACGAGCAGTACTTC,CASSLLSGDVYEQYF
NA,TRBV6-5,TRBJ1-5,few,TGTGCCAGCAGTTCGGGTGGGCAGCCCCAGCATTTT,CASSSGGQPQHF
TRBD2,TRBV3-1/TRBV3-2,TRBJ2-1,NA,TGTGCCAGCAGCCAGCTCTTGAGACTAGCGGGAGAAGGCTATGAGCAGTTCTTC,CASSQLLRLAGEGYEQFF
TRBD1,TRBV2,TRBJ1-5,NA,TGTGCCACCAAAGGACAGGGAGACCAGCCCCAGCATTTT,CATKGQGDQPQHF
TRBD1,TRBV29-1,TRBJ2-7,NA,TGCAGCGTACGACAGGGCGCGACCTACGAGCAGTACTTC,CSVRQGATYEQYF
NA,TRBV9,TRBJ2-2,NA,TGTGCCAGCGGGCAACGAGCACAGGGCACCGGGGAGCTGTTTTTT,CASGQRAQGTGELFF
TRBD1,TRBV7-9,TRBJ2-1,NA,TGTGCCAGCAGCTTAAACAGGGGAAACAATGAGCAGTTCTTC,CASSLNRGNNEQFF
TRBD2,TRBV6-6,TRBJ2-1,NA,TGTGCCAGCAGTTACTCAGTAGCGGGGGTTTACAATGAGCAGTTCTTC,CASSYSVAGVYNEQFF
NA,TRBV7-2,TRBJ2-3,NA,TGTGCCAGCAGCGCGGGACTCGATACGCAGTATTTT,CASSAGLDTQYF
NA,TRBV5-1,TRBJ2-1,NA,TGCGCCAGCAGCTTACCCCGGGGATATGAGCAGTTCTTC,CASSLPRGYEQFF
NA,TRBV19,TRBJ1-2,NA,TGTGCCAGTAGTCAGGGTGACTATGGCTACACCTTC,CASSQGDYGYTF
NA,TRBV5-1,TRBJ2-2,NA,TGCGCCAGCAGACAAACGACATTCTCGAACACCGGGGAGCTGTTTTTT,CASRQTTFSNTGELFF
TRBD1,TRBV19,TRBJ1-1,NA,TGTGCCAGTAGTCCCGGACAGGGGCACAACACTGAAGCTTTCTTT,CASSPGQGHNTEAFF
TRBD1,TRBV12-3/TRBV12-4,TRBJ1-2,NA,TGTGCCAGCAGTTGGGGACAGGGCTATGGCTACACCTTC,CASSWGQGYGYTF
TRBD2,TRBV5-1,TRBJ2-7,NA,TGCGCCAGCAGCTTGGTGGGGGGACTAGGAGGCGAGCAGTACTTC,CASSLVGGLGGEQYF
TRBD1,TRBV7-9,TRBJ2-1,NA,TGTGCCAGCAGCTTAGCCGTGGCCCGACAGGGGGGGAATGAGCAGTTCTTC,CASSLAVARQGGNEQFF
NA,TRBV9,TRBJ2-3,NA,TGTGCCAGCAGCACTCGGGACATTGGAACAGATACGCAGTATTTT,CASSTRDIGTDTQYF
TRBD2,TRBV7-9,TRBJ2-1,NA,TGTGCCAGCAGCTTCCGGGGTCTAGCGGGATACAATGAGCAGTTCTTC,CASSFRGLAGYNEQFF
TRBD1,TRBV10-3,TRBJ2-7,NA,TGTGCCATCAGTGAACTGGACCGGGACAGGGCGGAAGAGCAGTACTTC,CAISELDRDRAEEQYF
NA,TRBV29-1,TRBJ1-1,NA,TGCAGCGTTGAGGGGACTTCTGGCGTCTACACTGAAGCTTTCTTT,CSVEGTSGVYTEAFF
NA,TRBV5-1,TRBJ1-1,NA,TGCGCCAGCAGCTTACAGGACGGGAACACTGAAGCTTTCTTT,CASSLQDGNTEAFF
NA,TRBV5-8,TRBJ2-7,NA,TGTGCCAGCAGCTTGGTCCTCGGGCAGGGGATCTACGAGCAGTACTTC,CASSLVLGQGIYEQYF
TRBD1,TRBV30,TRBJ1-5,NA,TGTGCCTGGAGTGTACAGGGGTGGCAGCCCCAGCATTTT,CAWSVQGWQPQHF
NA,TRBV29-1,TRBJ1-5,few,TGCAGCGTCGTTCTTCACGGGAATCAGCCCCAGCATTTT,CSVVLHGNQPQHF
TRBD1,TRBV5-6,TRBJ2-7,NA,TGTGCCAGCAGGGGACAGGGAACCTACGAGCAGTACTTC,CASRGQGTYEQYF
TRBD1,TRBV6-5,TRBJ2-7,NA,TGTGCCAGCAGTTACAGAGAACAGGGGCTCTACGAGCAGTACTTC,CASSYREQGLYEQYF
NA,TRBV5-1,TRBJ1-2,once,TGCGCCAGCAGCTCCGGGACTCATCTCGGCTACACCTTC,CASSSGTHLGYTF
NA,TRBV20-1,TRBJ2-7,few,TGCAGTGCTAGTCAGGGGTCCTCCTCCTACGAGCAGTACTTC,CSASQGSSSYEQYF
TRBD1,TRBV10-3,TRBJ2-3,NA,TGTGCCATCAGTGCCGGGACAGGGATGGCGAGGGCAGATACGCAGTATTTT,CAISAGTGMARADTQYF
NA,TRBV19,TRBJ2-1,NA,TGTGCCAGTAGTCCCCGCCAGGGAAATGAGCAGTTCTTC,CASSPRQGNEQFF
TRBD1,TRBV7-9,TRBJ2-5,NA,TGTGCCAGCAGCTCCCCCGACAGGGACCGACAAGAGACCCAGTACTTC,CASSSPDRDRQETQYF
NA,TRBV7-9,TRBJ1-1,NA,TGTGCCAGCAGCCCCTCACTTAACACTGAAGCTTTCTTT,CASSPSLNTEAFF
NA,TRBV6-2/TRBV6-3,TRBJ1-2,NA,TGTGCCAGCAGTTACGGGCAGGGGCCGACCCTGAACTATGGCTACACCTTC,CASSYGQGPTLNYGYTF